One sample yielded the 8 T cell receptor beta chains listed below, sequenced in a study of T cells in Graves' hyperthyroidism and ophthalmopathy. The investigators amplified TCR beta CDR3 regions from RNA transcripts. Carried out on the TCR CDR3, a first-round RT-PCR used the HTBI primer set. TCRdb processed the multiplex PCR reads anew with MiXCR; each CDR3 protein has one entry. The profile shows nearly 750,000 distinct CDR3 sequences, 35% of them singletons. Sequencing used blood. These receptors all stem from a woman aged 40 to 49 with Graves' hyperthyroidism.

V gene TRBV10-3 combines with J gene TRBJ2-5; the match to TRBD1 covers 9 bases. Losses at the gene ends were 7 bases for V and 3 bases for J; bases not matched to a gene: 6. Germline V gives CDR1 ENHRY, CDR2 SYGVKD. The CDR3 loop spans 14 amino acids. CDR3 DNA sequence: TGTGCCATCACCTCAGGACAGGGGAAAGAGACCCAGTACTTC. Amino acids: CAITSGQGKETQYF.

This chain links TRBV29-1 with TRBJ2-5; D assignment may be TRBD1 or TRBD2 (5 bases each). Germline V gene lookup returns CDR1 SQVTM and CDR2 ANQGSEA. The CDR3 totals 13 residues. The V and J ends lost 5 bases and 1 base respectively, with 11 bases between them. CDR3 loop: CSVSGAIQETQYF. DNA of the CDR3: TGCAGCGTTTCCGGGGCTATCCAAGAGACCCAGTACTTC.

The rearrangement links TRBV14 to TRBJ1-2, with a weak D call TRBD1 (5 bases). The V end lost 5 bases, the J end lost 3 bases, and 19 bases lay between the germline ends. The CDR3 is 16 residues long. Germline CDR1 is SGHDN and CDR2 is FVKESK. The CDR3 loop reads CASSSRSTDPHYGYTF. Written as DNA, the CDR3 is TGTGCCAGCAGCTCACGATCGACAGACCCACACTATGGCTACACCTTC.

The chain has TRBV3-1 and TRBJ2-5; D is ambiguous. The germline CDR1 and CDR2 sequences are LGHDT and YNNKEL (reference sequence). This CDR3 spans 14 amino acids. V was clipped by 2 bases and J by 7 bases, with 14 bases between them. The CDR3 DNA reads TGTGCCAGCAGCCAATTCAGCAAGCCGGGGACCCAGTACTTC. Its translation: CASSQFSKPGTQYF.

The gene calls are TRBV7-9 and TRBJ1-1, with D perhaps matching TRBD1 (6 bases). This CDR3 spans 16 amino acids. V lost 4 bases, J lost 0 bases, and 15 bases lay in between. Per the germline V gene, CDR1 is SEHNR and CDR2 is FQNEAQ (reference sequence). CDR3 bases: TGTGCCAGCAGCTGGCAGGGGACCCCCATGAACACTGAAGCTTTCTTT. It specifies CASSWQGTPMNTEAFF.

In regard to this clonotype: A junction end diverges from the germline sequence, so it may reflect a read error. The chain recombines TRBV5-1 with TRBJ1-2, with D possibly matching TRBD1 (6 bases). This CDR3 is built from 13 residues. Germline V CDR1 and CDR2: SGHRS, YFSETQ. The DNA for the CDR3 is TGCGCCGGCAGCGACAGGACAGACAATGGCTACACCTTC. Amino acid sequence: CAGSDRTDNGYTF. Drawing the rest from reference TRBV5-1 and TRBJ1-2, the complete variable domain is KAGVTQTPRYLIKTRGQQVTLSCSPISGHRSVSWYQQTPGQGLQFLFEYFSETQRNKGNFPGRFSGRQFSNSRSEMNVSTLELGDSALYLCAGSDRTDNGYTFGSGTRLTVV.

The chain couples TRBV4-3 to TRBJ1-1; D is possibly TRBD1 (6 bases). The CDR3 consists of 12 residues. The V gene lost 1 base and the J gene lost 10 bases, with 10 bases spanning the gap. The germline V gene encodes CDR1 LGHNA and CDR2 YSLEER. The CDR3 loop is CASSQARGAAFF. In DNA form, the CDR3 reads TGCGCCAGCAGCCAAGCCAGGGGTGCAGCTTTCTTT.

This clonotype was found a few times. V and J are TRBV4-1 and TRBJ2-7; D is ambiguous. Germline-derived CDR1 and CDR2 are MGHRA and YSYEKL. The CDR3 totals 17 residues. The germline V and J ends were trimmed by 1 base and 7 bases, with 23 bases remaining between them. In nucleotides, the CDR3 is TGCGCCAGCAGCCAAGTTTTCGATCCAGCCGGGTCCCAGGAGCAGTACTTC. Its protein product is CASSQVFDPAGSQEQYF.